The rows below give T cell receptor beta chains drawn from one sample of a study of shared clonotypes between healthy human individuals. Clones were read by immunoSEQ multiplex PCR, and TCRdb kept only the in-frame ones, dropping some. In the table there are millions of clones, around nine tenths of which are singletons. Sequencing was done on a sample of naive CD4+ T cells sorted from blood. The source of these receptors is a man aged 18-30 years in good health. The CDR3 runs from the conserved cysteine through the conserved F or W. D genes are given only for firm matches. Only some rows state a clone size, as once, few, many or a class for expanded clones.

size | J | V | D | DNA | CDR3
- | TRBJ2-3 | TRBV5-1 | TRBD2 | TGCGCCAGCAGCTTGTTACTAGCGGGGGGGCAAGATACGCAGTATTTT | CASSLLLAGGQDTQYF
few | TRBJ1-1 | TRBV10-1 | TRBD1 | TGCGCCAGCAGTGAGGGACAGGGTTACACTGAAGCTTTCTTT | CASSEGQGYTEAFF
- | TRBJ2-1 | TRBV5-4 | TRBD2 | TGTGCCAGCAGCTTTAGGGCTAGCGGGAGGCCCAGCTCCTACAATGAGCAGTTCTTC | CASSFRASGRPSSYNEQFF
- | TRBJ1-1 | TRBV11-2 | TRBD1 | TGTGCCAGCAGCTTAGGGAAGGGGGCCCGTGGGAACACTGAAGCTTTCTTT | CASSLGKGARGNTEAFF
- | TRBJ2-1 | TRBV5-1 | - | TGCGCCAGCAGCTTGTACGGGAGTATGTTCTATGAGCAGTTCTTC | CASSLYGSMFYEQFF
- | TRBJ2-2 | TRBV2 | TRBD1 | TGTGCCAGCAGTGAAGCGGACAGGGGGTTCTCCGCCGGGGAGCTGTTTTTT | CASSEADRGFSAGELFF
- | TRBJ2-7 | TRBV29-1 | TRBD1 | TGCAGCGTTGGTCCTTGGGACAGACCCTACGAGCAGTACTTC | CSVGPWDRPYEQYF
once | TRBJ2-5 | TRBV11-2 | TRBD2 | TGTGCCAGCAGCTTAAACCTAGCGGGACGAGAGACCCAGTACTTC | CASSLNLAGRETQYF
- | TRBJ1-4 | TRBV14 | - | TGTGCCAGCAGCCAAGGTCTTGGTGAAAAACTGTTTTTT | CASSQGLGEKLFF
- | TRBJ2-7 | TRBV30 | TRBD2 | TGTGCCTGGAGTTCGGGACTAGCGGGAGGGACCTACGAGCAGTACTTC | CAWSSGLAGGTYEQYF
- | TRBJ2-5 | TRBV6-6 | - | TGTGCCAGCAGTTACTCGTTGGCAGGAGCGGTGACCCAGTACTTC | CASSYSLAGAVTQYF
- | TRBJ1-1 | TRBV6-5 | - | TGTGCCAGCAGTTACTCGAATCATGGGACTAAAGCTTTCTTT | CASSYSNHGTKAFF
- | TRBJ2-1 | TRBV2 | - | TGTGCCAGCAGTGAATTCGGCTACAATGAGCAGTTCTTC | CASSEFGYNEQFF
- | TRBJ2-5 | TRBV6-1 | TRBD1 | TGTGCCACTGGGAGCGGGACAGGGTATCAAGAGACCCAGTACTTC | CATGSGTGYQETQYF
- | TRBJ2-5 | TRBV4-2 | TRBD1 | TGTGCCAGCAGCCAAGAGCGGGCAGGGGGCATGGAGACCCAGTACTTC | CASSQERAGGMETQYF
- | TRBJ2-7 | TRBV5-1 | - | TGCGCCAGCAGCTCTGACGGCTCCTACGAGCAGTACTTC | CASSSDGSYEQYF
- | TRBJ1-1 | TRBV5-5 | - | TGTGCCAGCAGCTGGGGAGGGGAGGGTGAAGCTTTCTTT | CASSWGGEGEAFF
- | TRBJ1-4 | TRBV10-3 | TRBD1 | TGTGCCATGGGGACAGGGATCGGTGAAAAACTGTTTTTT | CAMGTGIGEKLFF
- | TRBJ2-7 | TRBV6-1 | TRBD1 | TGTGCCAGCAGCCTTCGACAGGGGGCTCTCGAGCAGTACTTC | CASSLRQGALEQYF
- | TRBJ1-2 | TRBV6-1 | - | TGTGCCAGCAGTGATTCAGTCGACAGACTCCTTGTTACTGGCTACACCTTC | CASSDSVDRLLVTGYTF
- | TRBJ2-7 | TRBV6-1 | TRBD2 | TGTGCCAGCTATTCCGGGACTAGCGCCTACGAGCAGTACTTC | CASYSGTSAYEQYF
- | TRBJ2-5 | TRBV5-4 | TRBD2 | TGTGCCAGCAGCTTCACTAGCGTAGAAGAGACCCAGTACTTC | CASSFTSVEETQYF
- | TRBJ2-7 | TRBV9 | TRBD1 | TGTGCCAGCAGCACCGGGACAGGGGCCTACGAGCAGTACTTC | CASSTGTGAYEQYF
- | TRBJ2-3 | TRBV7-9 | - | TGTGCCAGCAGCTTAGCTTTGAGGGCAGATACGCAGTATTTT | CASSLALRADTQYF
- | TRBJ2-7 | TRBV11-2 | - | TGTGCCAGCAGCTTAGGGCTCTGGGACGAGCAGTACTTC | CASSLGLWDEQYF
- | TRBJ1-1 | TRBV4-1 | - | TGCGCCAGCAGCCAAGGGCGGGGGAAGGACACTGAAGCTTTCTTT | CASSQGRGKDTEAFF
- | TRBJ2-3 | TRBV5-1 | - | TGCGCCAGCAGCTTGGGAGTGGGGAGCCGCACAGATACGCAGTATTTT | CASSLGVGSRTDTQYF
- | TRBJ1-1 | TRBV6-1 | - | TGTGCCAGCAGTGAAACAGAGAACACTGAAGCTTTCTTT | CASSETENTEAFF